This T cell receptor beta chain was identified in a study of blood T cell repertoires in COVID-19. Study as a whole: Acute and convalescent COVID-19 samples came from the United States, Italy and Spain.

Original processing methods: Scientists estimated how many nucleated cells there were by amplifying reference gene primers. TCRdb keeps only in-frame clones here, not all; method: immunoSEQ multiplex PCR. V and J calls and clone size are given by that table; D and trimming were obtained from the DNA. The repertoire holds about 250,000 clones, with around nine tenths as singletons. The receptor was isolated from a man between 18 and 35 years old with active or convalescent COVID-19. Sequences were obtained from peripheral blood.

CDR3 DNA sequence: TGTGCAAGTCGCTTAGACCTAGGGACCCAGTACTTC. Protein product: CASRLDLGTQYF. The chain couples TRBV12-2 to TRBJ2-5; the D call in the table, TRBD2, was not verified against the DNA. TRBV12-2 is annotated as a pseudogene. The CDR3 runs to 12 residues.